These 28 T cell receptor beta chains originate from one sample sequenced in a study of CD8+ T cells in alopecia areata. Following RNA extraction, reverse transcription yielded cDNA that acted as the sequencing template. TCRdb's table, derived via immunoSEQ multiplex PCR, lists solely in-frame clones and lacks some. The table lists hundreds of thousands of clones, around two thirds of them singletons. The material was CD4+ T cells sorted from blood, obtained at week 0. The receptors derive from a human donor with alopecia areata.

This chain links TRBV23-1 with TRBJ1-2, with D possibly TRBD1 on 5 matching bases. TRBV23-1 is recorded as an ORF, its role being uncertain. The V end lost 7 bases, the J end lost 6 bases, and 21 bases lay between the germline ends. The CDR3 consists of 15 residues. The CDR3 DNA sequence: TGCGCCAGCACCATCCCGGGTGGGACGCCGGATGGCTACACCTTC. Protein product: CASTIPGGTPDGYTF.

The chain employs TRBV4-3 and TRBJ2-1; the D gene is possibly TRBD1 (5 bases). This CDR3 contains 16 residues. Germline assignment: CDR1 LGHNA and CDR2 YSLEER. V lost 0 bases and J 0 bases, leaving 9 bases between the germline ends. CDR3 coding DNA: TGCGCCAGCAGCCAAGAGGGGCCGAGCTCCTACAATGAGCAGTTCTTC. Protein product: CASSQEGPSSYNEQFF.

This clone has more than one count but fewer than ten. This chain uses TRBV5-1 with TRBJ2-7; 8 bases line up with TRBD1. J gave up 6 bases and V 7 bases, and 9 bases lay outside the gene matches. There are 13 residues in the CDR3. CDR1 and CDR2 (germline): SGHRS, YFSETQ. CDR3 DNA: TGCGCCAGCTGTCTGCACAGGGGGGTCGAGCAGTACTTC. Its translation is CASCLHRGVEQYF.

This clone was counted only a few times. The chain has TRBV29-1 and TRBJ2-1, with D possibly being TRBD2 (5 bases). The length of the CDR3 is 15 residues. Germline V gives CDR1 SQVTM, CDR2 ANQGSEA. V lost 8 bases, J lost 1 base, and 18 bases lay in between. For the CDR3, the DNA is TGCAGCCAAGGTGGACTGTCCGGATCCTACAATGAGCAGTTCTTC. It codes for CSQGGLSGSYNEQFF.

The V call is TRBV27, the J call TRBJ2-7, with 8 bases that match TRBD2. Trimming cost V 5 bases and J 5 bases; bases outside gene matches: 11. The CDR3 loop spans 15 amino acids. CDR1 is MNHEY, CDR2 SMNVEV, per germline (reference sequence). The CDR3 coding sequence is TGTGCCAGCAGTCCCCTGGGACTAGACAGCAACGAGCAGTACTTC. This encodes CASSPLGLDSNEQYF.

This clone was counted a few times. J is TRBJ2-5 and V is TRBV6-5; 10 positions match TRBD1. The CDR3 loop spans 15 amino acids. The J segment lost 4 bases and the V segment lost 6 bases, leaving 8 bases of the junction unmatched. CDR1 is MNHEY and CDR2 is SVGAGI in the germline V gene. For the CDR3, the DNA is TGTGCCAGCAGGGTCGGACAGGGGGTGGGAGAGACCCAGTACTTC. Encoded protein: CASRVGQGVGETQYF.

This clone was recorded a few times. The V and J genes are TRBV7-2 and TRBJ2-5; TRBD2 matches 9 bases. CDR1 is SGHTA, CDR2 FQGNSA, per germline. The CDR3 length is 15 residues. The V gene end was trimmed by 7 bases and the J gene end by 5 bases; junction bases not matched to a gene: 11. CDR3 sequence: CASTPGGLASETQYF. The CDR3 bases are TGTGCCAGCACCCCGGGAGGACTAGCGTCGGAGACCCAGTACTTC.

The count of this clone is one. At one of its ends the junction is not consistent with the germline gene, which may arise from a read error. This rearrangement joins TRBV27 to TRBJ1-6; 10 bases align to TRBD1. Germline assignment: CDR1 MNHEY and CDR2 SMNVEV (reference sequence). The CDR3 has 13 amino acids. In nucleotides, the CDR3 is TGTGCCAGCAGTCCACGGGGAGGGACAGGGGCCACCTTT. This encodes CASSPRGGTGATF.

The V and J genes are TRBV29-1 and TRBJ2-1; 8 bases are shared with TRBD1. Germline V gives CDR1 SQVTM, CDR2 ANQGSEA. Trimming cost V 2 bases and J 12 bases; bases outside gene matches: 12. CDR3 length: 14 amino acids. For the CDR3, the DNA is TGCAGCGTTGAATTGGGTGGGACAGGCTTTGGGCAGTTCTTC. Translation: CSVELGGTGFGQFF.

The rearrangement links TRBV11-2 to TRBJ2-4; D is uncertain. Deletions cut 5 bases from V and 0 bases from J, with 11 bases between. The CDR3 spans 15 residues. The germline V gene has CDR1 SGHAT and CDR2 FQNNGV. The CDR3 loop is CASSPLGTAKNIQYF. CDR3 in DNA: TGTGCCAGCAGCCCATTGGGAACAGCCAAAAACATTCAGTACTTC. Based on the CDR3 plus reference TRBV11-2 and TRBJ2-4, the full variable domain is EAGVAQSPRYKIIEKRQSVAFWCNPISGHATLYWYQQILGQGPKLLIQFQNNGVVDDSQLPKDRFSAERLKGVDSTLKIQPAKLEDSAVYLCASSPLGTAKNIQYFGAGTRLSVL.

In its sample, this clone was seen a few times. The chain carries TRBV10-3 and TRBJ2-1; the D gene is possibly TRBD1 (5 bases). Germline V gene lookup returns CDR1 ENHRY and CDR2 SYGVKD. Deletions cut 2 bases from V and 3 bases from J, with 14 bases between. There are 16 residues in the CDR3. The chain's CDR3 is CAISEGRGHNYNEQFF. For the CDR3, the DNA is TGTGCCATCAGTGAGGGCCGAGGACACAACTACAATGAGCAGTTCTTC.

This rearrangement joins TRBV29-1 to TRBJ2-1; TRBD2 agrees at 11 bases. The CDR3 sequence is 16 residues long. Germline CDR1 SQVTM, CDR2 ANQGSEA. Unmatched junction bases numbered 9, after V lost 4 bases and J lost 4 bases. This CDR3 is CSVGLLAGGIYNEQFF. The CDR3 DNA follows: TGCAGCGTTGGACTTCTAGCGGGGGGAATATACAATGAGCAGTTCTTC.

This rearrangement joins TRBV4-3 to TRBJ2-2; 10 bases align to TRBD2. There are 16 residues in the CDR3. J lost 7 bases, V lost 0 bases, and 5 bases had no gene match. Germline loops: CDR1 LGHNA, CDR2 YSLEER. The CDR3 is CASSQEGTSEDGELFF. The CDR3 DNA sequence: TGCGCCAGCAGCCAAGAGGGGACTAGCGAGGACGGGGAGCTGTTTTTT.

This chain links TRBV7-9 with TRBJ2-1; D not certain. Trimming shortened V by 5 bases and J by 5 bases, and 13 bases separated the two germline ends. This CDR3 comprises 14 residues. Germline V lookup: CDR1 SEHNR, CDR2 FQNEAQ (reference sequence). CDR3 protein: CASSTPDGHNEQFF. CDR3 sequence (DNA): TGTGCCAGCAGCACGCCGGACGGACACAATGAGCAGTTCTTC.

The V and J genes are TRBV6-5 and TRBJ1-2, with unresolved D. The length of the CDR3 is 13 residues. In germline, CDR1 is MNHEY, CDR2 SVGAGI. Trimming shortened V by 0 bases and J by 8 bases, and 10 bases separated the two germline ends. CDR3 bases: TGTGCCAGCAGTTACTCAGCTATGAGGGGCTACACCTTC. This codes for CASSYSAMRGYTF.

In its sample, this clone was seen a few times. The same CDR3 is also encoded by other DNA sequences in this sample. The rearrangement links TRBV9 to TRBJ1-5; D is undetermined. V lost 3 bases, J lost 0 bases, and 7 bases lay in between. The CDR3 is 14 residues long. Germline V gene lookup returns CDR1 SGDLS and CDR2 YYNGEE. This chain's CDR3 is CASSGGYSNQPQHF. CDR3 bases: TGTGCCAGCAGCGGTGGGTATAGCAATCAGCCCCAGCATTTT. Full variable domain (remainder filled in from reference TRBV9 and TRBJ1-5): DSGVTQTPKHLITATGQRVTLRCSPRSGDLSVYWYQQSLDQGLQFLIQYYNGEERAKGNILERFSAQQFPDLHSELNLSSLELGDSALYFCASSGGYSNQPQHFGDGTRLSIL.

This clone was seen a few times. The J gene is TRBJ2-7, the V gene TRBV29-1, with a weak D call TRBD1 (7 bases). The CDR3 has 15 amino acids. Trimming took off 6 bases at V and 3 bases at J, with 21 bases between the two ends. Germline V lookup: CDR1 SQVTM, CDR2 ANQGSEA. The CDR3 loop reads CSVTRGSGGYYEQYF. CDR3 nucleotides: TGCAGCGTCACCCGGGGATCAGGGGGGTACTACGAGCAGTACTTC.

The CDR3 DNA reads TGCGCCAGCAGCCAAAGGGAGGGCGCACCCCTCCACTTT. It yields the protein CASSQREGAPLHF. The rearrangement uses TRBV4-3 and TRBJ1-6; no clear D gene. V dropped 2 bases and J dropped 11 bases, with 10 bases sitting between them. This CDR3 region has 13 residues. Germline CDR1 is LGHNA and CDR2 is YSLEER.

This chain uses TRBV29-1 with TRBJ1-4; 8 bases agree with TRBD1. Losses at the gene ends were 0 bases for V and 10 bases for J; bases not matched to a gene: 4. Germline CDR1 is SQVTM and CDR2 is ANQGSEA. CDR3 length: 13 amino acids. The CDR3 is CSVEDTGGVKLFF. The CDR3 DNA sequence: TGCAGCGTTGAAGATACAGGGGGGGTAAAACTGTTTTTT.

This chain uses TRBV2 with TRBJ1-5, with D unresolved. The CDR3 is made up of 13 amino acids. Trimming pared 4 bases from V and 6 bases from J, leaving 10 bases between. Germline V gene sequence: CDR1 SNHLY, CDR2 FYNNEI. CDR3 protein: CASSGWDPQPQHF. The CDR3 DNA follows: TGTGCCAGCAGTGGTTGGGATCCTCAGCCCCAGCATTTT.

J is TRBJ2-1 and V is TRBV5-1; 8 bases align to TRBD1. The length of the CDR3 is 16 residues. The V segment lost 0 bases and the J segment 6 bases; nucleotides outside the gene matches: 8. Germline CDR1 and CDR2: SGHRS and YFSETQ. The CDR3 bases are TGCGCCAGCAGCTTGGCTCGCAGGGGGCGAGGCAATGAGCAGTTCTTC. Residues: CASSLARRGRGNEQFF. The whole variable domain, remainder taken from reference TRBV5-1 and TRBJ2-1, is KAGVTQTPRYLIKTRGQQVTLSCSPISGHRSVSWYQQTPGQGLQFLFEYFSETQRNKGNFPGRFSGRQFSNSRSEMNVSTLELGDSALYLCASSLARRGRGNEQFFGPGTRLTVL.

This clone was observed a single time. The chain uses TRBV30 and TRBJ1-2; a possible D gene is TRBD1 (5 bases). Trimming took 1 base from V and 4 from J, leaving 16 bases between them. Germline lookup yields CDR1 GTSNPN and CDR2 SVGIG (reference sequence). The CDR3 runs to 15 residues. The CDR3, as DNA: TGTGCCTGGAGTGGGGGACCGCCGAGGGGCTATGGCTACACCTTC. Its translation: CAWSGGPPRGYGYTF.

The rearrangement uses TRBV6-5 and TRBJ1-1; no firm D call. The CDR3 runs to 13 residues. Germline V lookup: CDR1 MNHEY, CDR2 SVGAGI. V shed 5 bases and J shed 0 bases, with 7 bases lying between them. The CDR3 DNA follows: TGTGCCAGCAGTGGAAATATGAACACTGAAGCTTTCTTT. Its protein product is CASSGNMNTEAFF.

The V gene is TRBV7-3, the J gene TRBJ2-1; tentatively, D is TRBD2 (5 bases). Germline-derived CDR1 and CDR2 are SGHTA and FQGTGA. This CDR3 is 14 amino acids long. V lost 2 bases and J 9 bases, leaving 14 bases between the germline ends. The CDR3 loop is CASSLRSRETEQFF. DNA for the CDR3: TGTGCCAGCAGCTTACGGTCCCGGGAAACTGAGCAGTTCTTC.

The genes are TRBV9 and TRBJ2-5, with a weak D call TRBD1 (6 bases). Germline CDR1 is SGDLS and CDR2 is YYNGEE. The CDR3 has 14 amino acids. The V end lost 0 bases, the J end lost 5 bases, and 11 bases lay between the germline ends. CDR3 in amino acids: CASSVAGAVETQYF. DNA for the CDR3: TGTGCCAGCAGCGTAGCAGGGGCGGTGGAGACCCAGTACTTC.

The V and J genes are TRBV5-6 and TRBJ1-1; D is perhaps TRBD1 (6 bases). The CDR3 loop spans 16 amino acids. The V and J ends lost 0 bases and 1 base respectively, with 13 bases between them. Per germline, CDR1 SGHDT and CDR2 YYEEEE. This CDR3 is CASSLAGQGKNTEAFF. DNA for the CDR3: TGTGCCAGCAGCTTGGCGGGGCAGGGGAAGAACACTGAAGCTTTCTTT.

A remark on this clone: This sample also contains other DNA sequences that code for the same CDR3. V usage is TRBV29-1 and J usage is TRBJ2-3; D gene uncertain. The ends were cut back, 5 bases at V and 0 bases at J, with 6 bases in the middle. This CDR3 spans 12 amino acids. Germline assignment: CDR1 SQVTM and CDR2 ANQGSEA. The CDR3 DNA is TGCAGCGTTCGGGCAAGCACAGATACGCAGTATTTT. Translated, it gives CSVRASTDTQYF.

The rearrangement uses TRBV6-6 and TRBJ2-7, with 8 bases lining up with TRBD1. The CDR3 has 13 amino acids. V lost 5 bases to trimming and J lost 3 bases; unmatched junction nucleotides: 3. Germline V gene data show CDR1 as MNHNY and CDR2 as SVGAGI (reference sequence). CDR3 region: CASSIGQGYEQYF. CDR3 DNA sequence: TGTGCCAGCAGTATAGGACAGGGCTACGAGCAGTACTTC.